These 21 T cell receptor beta chains came from one sample sequenced in a study of shared clonotypes between healthy human individuals. Here immunoSEQ multiplex PCR was the method, and the copy in TCRdb shows in-frame clones only, minus some. The table lists over a million clones, 98% of them singletons, with over 0.3% in the top ten. The sample was naive CD4+ T cells sorted from blood. Regarding subset: CD45RA+ positively selected. Every receptor here comes from a man aged 30-40 years in good health.

The J gene is TRBJ1-5, the V gene TRBV19, with D tentatively TRBD1 (5 bases). This CDR3 is built from 16 residues. CDR1 LNHDA and CDR2 SQIVND come from the germline V gene (reference sequence). V gave up 6 bases and J gave up 0 bases, with 15 bases separating them. CDR3: CASRGLPGNSNQPQHF. In DNA form, the CDR3 reads TGTGCCAGTAGGGGACTACCGGGAAATAGCAATCAGCCCCAGCATTTT.

The chain employs TRBV11-2 and TRBJ2-7; 7 positions agree with TRBD1. The V and J ends lost 0 bases and 3 bases, in that order; junction bases with no gene match: 5. CDR3 length: 15 residues. Germline-derived CDR1 and CDR2 are SGHAT and FQNNGV. The CDR3 spells CASSLDDRESYEQYF. CDR3 sequence (DNA): TGTGCCAGCAGCTTAGACGACAGGGAAAGCTACGAGCAGTACTTC.

V gene TRBV18 combines with J gene TRBJ2-2, with D possibly matching TRBD1 (5 bases). The germline V and J ends were trimmed by 6 bases and 1 base, with 12 bases remaining between them. The CDR3 has 15 residues. Germline loops: CDR1 KGHSH, CDR2 LQKENI. The CDR3 bases are TGTGCCAGCTCCGCGTCTCAGGGGAACACCGGGGAGCTGTTTTTT. It specifies CASSASQGNTGELFF.

V usage is TRBV11-2 and J usage is TRBJ1-3; D gene uncertain. Looked up from germline, CDR1 is SGHAT and CDR2 is FQNNGV. The CDR3 sequence is 14 residues long. The V end was cut by 2 bases, the J end by 4 bases, with 9 bases between. The CDR3 spells CASSLSGSGNTIYF. The CDR3 coding sequence is TGTGCCAGCAGCTTATCGGGATCAGGAAACACCATATATTTT.

The chain joins TRBV9 to TRBJ2-3, with no clear D. The CDR3 has 15 amino acids. V dropped 7 bases and J dropped 2 bases, with 17 bases sitting between them. The V gene's germline CDR1 is SGDLS and CDR2 YYNGEE. CDR3 in DNA: TGTGCCAGCGTTGGGTTGGACCTCCTCACAGATACGCAGTATTTT. It is translated as CASVGLDLLTDTQYF.

The genes are TRBV5-6 and TRBJ2-3; perhaps TRBD1 as D (6 bases). V shed 4 bases and J shed 1 base, with 7 bases lying between them. This CDR3 is built from 13 residues. The germline gives CDR1 SGHDT, CDR2 YYEEEE. The CDR3 DNA reads TGTGCCAGCAGCCGGACAGGCACAGATACGCAGTATTTT. Protein sequence: CASSRTGTDTQYF.

This chain connects TRBV5-4 to TRBJ2-7; 7 bases are a match to TRBD1. This CDR3 is 14 amino acids long. J was trimmed by 3 bases and V by 4 bases; bases with no gene match: 7. Germline V gene data show CDR1 as SGHNT and CDR2 as YYREEE (reference sequence). The CDR3 loop reads CASSTRQGNYEQYF. The CDR3 DNA follows: TGTGCCAGCAGCACCAGACAGGGCAACTACGAGCAGTACTTC.

The CDR3 DNA follows: TGTGCCAGCAGTCCGGACTACAATGAGCAGTTCTTC. It codes for CASSPDYNEQFF. The chain has TRBV28 and TRBJ2-1; D unresolved. Trimming removed 5 bases at V and 3 bases at J, with 5 bases between. The CDR3 loop spans 12 amino acids. The germline CDR1 and CDR2 sequences are MDHEN and SYDVKM.

The chain recombines TRBV19 with TRBJ1-1; 9 bases are shared with TRBD1. The CDR3 consists of 12 residues. Germline values: CDR1 LNHDA, CDR2 SQIVND (reference sequence). V shed 8 bases and J 6 bases; nucleotides not matched to a gene: 4. The chain's CDR3 is CASGTGLPEAFF. DNA of the CDR3: TGTGCCAGTGGGACAGGGCTCCCTGAAGCTTTCTTT.

The chain recombines TRBV11-3 with TRBJ2-2; 9 bases match TRBD2. Germline lookup yields CDR1 SGHNT and CDR2 YENEEA. Trimming took 2 bases from V and 8 from J; bases not matched to a gene: 9. The CDR3 is made up of 16 amino acids. The CDR3: CASSLPTSGARGELFF. In DNA, the CDR3 is TGTGCCAGCAGCTTACCGACTAGCGGAGCCCGGGGGGAGCTGTTTTTT.

The J gene is TRBJ2-7, the V gene TRBV5-1, with 8 bases lining up with TRBD2. Per germline, CDR1 SGHRS and CDR2 YFSETQ. V was clipped by 5 bases and J by 7 bases; unmatched bases: 11. This CDR3 has 14 residues. CDR3 sequence: CASSGAGDRYEQYF. The CDR3 DNA follows: TGCGCCAGCAGTGGAGCGGGAGATCGGTATGAGCAGTACTTC.

V gene TRBV4-2 combines with J gene TRBJ2-2; 9 nucleotides match TRBD1. The J segment lost 3 bases and the V segment lost 4 bases, leaving 3 bases of the junction unmatched. From germline, CDR1 is LGHNA and CDR2 YNFKEQ. CDR3 length equals 15 residues. CDR3 in amino acids: CASSPRTGDTGELFF. The CDR3 DNA reads TGTGCCAGCAGCCCCCGGACAGGGGACACCGGGGAGCTGTTTTTT.

The genes are TRBV6-5 and TRBJ2-5, with D tentatively TRBD1 (5 bases). Trimming pared 0 bases from V and 7 bases from J, leaving 15 bases between. The CDR3 runs 15 residues. Germline V gene data show CDR1 as MNHEY and CDR2 as SVGAGI. CDR3 DNA: TGTGCCAGCAGTTACTCGGGGCAGCTCTCGGGGACCCAGTACTTC. Protein product: CASSYSGQLSGTQYF.

In this sample, this clone turned up a few times. This sample includes further DNA sequences coding for the same CDR3. V and J are TRBV7-9 and TRBJ2-1; the match to TRBD2 covers 8 bases. The germline V gene has CDR1 SEHNR and CDR2 FQNEAQ (reference sequence). Trimming cost V 1 base and J 0 bases; bases outside gene matches: 5. The CDR3 covers 17 residues. The CDR3 protein is CASSLGSLAGSYNEQFF. CDR3 coding DNA: TGTGCCAGCAGCTTAGGTTCGCTAGCGGGCTCCTACAATGAGCAGTTCTTC. Full variable domain (outside the CDR3, taken from reference TRBV7-9 and TRBJ2-1): DTGVSQNPRHKITKRGQNVTFRCDPISEHNRLYWYRQTLGQGPEFLTYFQNEAQLEKSRLLSDRFSAERPKGSFSTLEIQRTEQGDSAMYLCASSLGSLAGSYNEQFFGPGTRLTVL.

The rearrangement links TRBV20-1 to TRBJ2-4, with TRBD2 identical over 7 bases. V was pared by 6 bases and J by 8 bases, with 4 bases of the junction left unmatched. The germline V gene has CDR1 DFQATT and CDR2 SNEGSKA (reference sequence). The length of the CDR3 is 11 residues. The CDR3 DNA is TGCAGTGCCGGACTAGTGGACATTCAGTACTTC. Encoded protein: CSAGLVDIQYF.

V gene TRBV11-2 combines with J gene TRBJ2-7; 9 nucleotides match TRBD1. The junction had 10 bases not matched to a gene; V was cut back by 4 bases and J by 6 bases. Germline CDR1 and CDR2: SGHAT and FQNNGV. The CDR3 consists of 15 residues. As DNA, the CDR3 is TGTGCCAGCAGCTCAGCCGGGACAGGGTGGAGCGAGCAGTACTTC. Translation gives CASSSAGTGWSEQYF.

The rearrangement links TRBV25-1 to TRBJ2-4; 15 positions match TRBD2. The CDR3 is 16 amino acids. J was trimmed by 10 bases and V by 5 bases; bases with no gene match: 9. Germline CDR1 is MGHDK and CDR2 is SYGVNS. The CDR3 protein is CASSWTSGGGNGIQYF. The CDR3 DNA is TGTGCCAGCAGTTGGACTAGCGGGGGGGGCAATGGGATTCAGTACTTC.

The V call is TRBV18, the J call TRBJ1-1; a weak D match, TRBD1 (5 bases). The CDR3 is 17 amino acids. Germline V gene data show CDR1 as KGHSH and CDR2 as LQKENI. Trimming cost V 5 bases and J 0 bases, with 19 bases left between them. The CDR3: CASSSLPGPTLNTEAFF. DNA for the CDR3: TGTGCCAGCTCATCCTTACCGGGACCCACTTTGAACACTGAAGCTTTCTTT.

The chain is built from TRBV5-5 and TRBJ1-5; 7 bases are a match to TRBD1. Germline values: CDR1 SGHKS, CDR2 YYEKEE (reference sequence). The CDR3 is 15 residues long. V lost 4 bases and J lost 4; bases outside the gene matches: 8. This CDR3 reads CASSPGTERNQPQHF. CDR3 in DNA: TGTGCCAGCAGCCCCGGGACAGAGAGGAATCAGCCCCAGCATTTT.

This chain joins TRBV14 and TRBJ2-5, with TRBD2 matching over 7 bases. From germline, CDR1 is SGHDN and CDR2 FVKESK. Trimming at V came to 3 bases and at J to 4 bases, leaving 14 bases not matched to a gene. The CDR3 is 17 amino acids. CDR3 nucleotides: TGTGCCAGCAGCCACCTCGGGAGGATGCGGGATGGAGAGACCCAGTACTTC. Protein sequence: CASSHLGRMRDGETQYF.

V usage is TRBV6-5 and J usage is TRBJ2-3, with D possibly being TRBD1 or TRBD2 (5 bases each). The germline V and J ends were trimmed by 7 bases and 10 bases, with 18 bases remaining between them. This CDR3 has 13 amino acids. Germline assignment: CDR1 MNHEY and CDR2 SVGAGI. CDR3 nucleotides: TGTGCCAGCACTAACAAGAGGGGTGCTCCGCAGTATTTT. As protein: CASTNKRGAPQYF.